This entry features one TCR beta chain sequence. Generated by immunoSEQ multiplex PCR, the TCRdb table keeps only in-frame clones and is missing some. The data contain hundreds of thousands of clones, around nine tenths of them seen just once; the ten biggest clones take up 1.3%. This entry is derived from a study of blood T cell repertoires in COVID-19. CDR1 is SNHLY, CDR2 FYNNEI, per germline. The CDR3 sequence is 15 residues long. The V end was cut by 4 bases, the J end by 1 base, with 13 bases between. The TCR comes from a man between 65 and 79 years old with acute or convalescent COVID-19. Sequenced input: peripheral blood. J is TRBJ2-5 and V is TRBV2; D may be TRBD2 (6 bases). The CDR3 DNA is TGTGCCAGCAGTGTGGGCGGGATCATCCAAGAGACCCAGTACTTC. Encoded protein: CASSVGGIIQETQYF.